This T cell receptor beta chain appears in the sequencing data of a study of blood T cell repertoires in COVID-19. Study summary: COVID-19 samples from acute and convalescent phases originated in the United States, Italy and Spain.

The participants were between about 18 and 90 years old and came from some 23 US areas. V was clipped by 5 bases and J by 6 bases, with 10 bases between them. The CDR3 covers 13 residues. The assay was immunoSEQ multiplex PCR, and TCRdb's table has in-frame clones only and misses some. Among 390,000 or so clones listed, roughly four fifths were seen once. The sequence came from a woman aged 50 to 60 who had recovered from COVID-19. The V call is TRBV12-3 or TRBV12-4, the J call TRBJ2-2; the D gene is possibly TRBD2 (5 bases). Input material: PBMCs or T cells enriched from blood (not recorded which). Here the CDR3 reads CASSPARAGELFF. DNA of the CDR3: TGTGCCAGCAGTCCAGCGAGGGCCGGGGAGCTGTTTTTT.